The 24 T cell receptor beta chains below come from one sample, sequenced in a study of shared clonotypes between healthy human individuals. TCRdb's table, derived via immunoSEQ multiplex PCR, lists solely in-frame clones and lacks some. This table holds some 1,900,000 clones, about 95% found once. It was CD45RO-negative cells, positively selected for CCR7, that made up naive CD8 cells, with terminally differentiated effector memory CD45RA+ cells excluded. The sequenced material came from naive CD8+ T cells sorted from blood. Every receptor here comes from a man aged 18 to 35 in good health.

The gene calls are TRBV7-2 and TRBJ2-3; D may match TRBD1 or TRBD2 (5 bases each). The CDR3 is 15 amino acids. The germline V and J ends were trimmed by 4 bases and 2 bases, with 13 bases remaining between them. Per germline, CDR1 SGHTA and CDR2 FQGNSA. The CDR3 spells CASSSSGTVTDTQYF. The CDR3 region has the DNA TGTGCCAGCAGCTCATCCGGGACGGTCACAGATACGCAGTATTTT. Full variable domain (rest looked up from reference TRBV7-2 and TRBJ2-3): GAGVSQSPSNKVTEKGKDVELRCDPISGHTALYWYRQSLGQGLEFLIYFQGNSAPDKSGLPSDRFSAERTGGSVSTLTIQRTQQEDSAVYLCASSSSGTVTDTQYFGPGTRLTVL.

The V gene is TRBV9, the J gene TRBJ2-3; 11 positions agree with TRBD2. Unmatched junction bases numbered 5, after V lost 4 bases and J lost 4 bases. Germline V gives CDR1 SGDLS, CDR2 YYNGEE. This CDR3 region has 15 residues. CDR3 DNA: TGTGCCAGCAGCCTTAGCGGGGGGGCGGCAGATACGCAGTATTTT. It encodes CASSLSGGAADTQYF.

This clone was picked up one time. The chain's CDR3 is CASSYSWTGGYNEQFF. CDR3 nucleotide sequence: TGTGCCAGCAGTTACTCGTGGACAGGGGGATACAATGAGCAGTTCTTC. The rearrangement joins TRBV6-5 to TRBJ2-1, with 10 bases identical to TRBD1. The CDR3 covers 16 residues. J lost 4 bases, V lost 0 bases, and 3 bases had no gene match. Germline values: CDR1 MNHEY, CDR2 SVGAGI.

Only one count was recorded for this clone. The chain couples TRBV10-1 to TRBJ2-1; 10 bases fit TRBD1. CDR3 length equals 12 residues. CDR1 is WNHNN, CDR2 SYGVQD, per germline (reference sequence). Here the CDR3 reads CTKDRGLNEQFF. The CDR3 bases are TGCACCAAAGACAGGGGGCTGAATGAGCAGTTCTTC.

This clone was observed a handful of times. Different DNA sequences within this sample yield the same CDR3. This chain connects TRBV27 to TRBJ2-7, with D possibly TRBD1 on 6 matching bases. The V gene lost 4 bases and the J gene lost 1 base, with 8 bases spanning the gap. Looked up from germline, CDR1 is MNHEY and CDR2 is SMNVEV (reference sequence). The CDR3 loop spans 13 amino acids. The CDR3 DNA follows: TGTGCCAGCAGTTACAGGGTTTCCTACGAGCAGTACTTC. Its translation is CASSYRVSYEQYF.

The chain is built from TRBV11-2 and TRBJ1-1; D is undetermined. Germline CDR1 is SGHAT and CDR2 is FQNNGV. This CDR3 has 15 amino acids. Trimming cost V 0 bases and J 1 base, with 9 bases left between them. As DNA, the CDR3 is TGTGCCAGCAGCTTAGACAGGTTTCCGAACACTGAAGCTTTCTTT. This codes for CASSLDRFPNTEAFF.

V and J are TRBV27 and TRBJ2-3; D gene ambiguous. Germline values: CDR1 MNHEY, CDR2 SMNVEV (reference sequence). V gave up 6 bases and J gave up 3 bases, with 10 bases separating them. CDR3 length: 13 residues. CDR3 sequence reads: CASSPMGTDTQYF. CDR3 coding DNA: TGTGCCAGCAGCCCCATGGGTACAGATACGCAGTATTTT.

The rearrangement links TRBV6-5 to TRBJ1-2; D is possibly TRBD1 (5 bases). This CDR3 contains 13 residues. V was cut by 8 bases and J by 3 bases, with 13 bases left in between. Germline V gives CDR1 MNHEY, CDR2 SVGAGI. For the CDR3, the DNA is TGTGCCAGCGGAGTAGGGGTCGACTATGGCTACACCTTC. It codes for CASGVGVDYGYTF.

J is TRBJ1-1 and V is TRBV4-3, with no clear D. The CDR3 spans 15 residues. Per the germline V gene, CDR1 is LGHNA and CDR2 is YSLEER. V was pared by 4 bases and J by 0 bases, with 12 bases between. CDR3: CASSPTELMNTEAFF. Written as DNA, the CDR3 is TGCGCCAGCAGCCCCACGGAGCTGATGAACACTGAAGCTTTCTTT.

This clone appeared a few times. The rearrangement uses TRBV27 and TRBJ1-2; 8 bases are shared with TRBD1. Germline assignment: CDR1 MNHEY and CDR2 SMNVEV (reference sequence). V lost 9 bases and J lost 4; bases outside the gene matches: 10. This CDR3 spans 14 amino acids. CDR3 in amino acids: CARQGAMSPYGYTF. CDR3 coding DNA: TGTGCCAGGCAGGGGGCGATGAGTCCCTATGGCTACACCTTC.

The chain combines TRBV30 with TRBJ1-1; TRBD1 aligns across 7 bases. Per the germline V gene, CDR1 is GTSNPN and CDR2 is SVGIG (reference sequence). The junction had 10 bases not matched to a gene; V was cut back by 5 bases and J by 1 base. CDR3 size: 15 residues. The CDR3 loop is CAWGRTGAGNTEAFF. As DNA, the CDR3 is TGTGCCTGGGGCCGAACAGGGGCGGGGAACACTGAAGCTTTCTTT.

This chain joins TRBV6-1 and TRBJ2-7; D might be TRBD1 or TRBD2, each matching 5 bases. The CDR3 sequence is 14 residues long. Germline lookup yields CDR1 MNHNS and CDR2 SASEGT. With 6 bases removed from V and 3 bases from J, the gap between germline ends came to 15 bases. CDR3 DNA: TGTGCCAGCAGCGGTATTTGGGACGGCTACGAGCAGTACTTC. It specifies CASSGIWDGYEQYF.

V is TRBV10-2 and J is TRBJ2-5; the D gene is possibly TRBD2 (5 bases). V gave up 2 bases and J gave up 2 bases, with 15 bases separating them. This CDR3 region has 16 residues. CDR1 is WSHSY, CDR2 SAAADI, per germline. CDR3 sequence: CASSEPTQRSQETQYF. The CDR3 coding sequence is TGCGCCAGCAGTGAGCCGACCCAGCGGTCTCAAGAGACCCAGTACTTC.

V gene TRBV9 combines with J gene TRBJ1-1, with 9 bases fitting TRBD1. The CDR3 spans 15 residues. Looked up from germline, CDR1 is SGDLS and CDR2 is YYNGEE. V shed 4 bases, J shed 5 bases, and the junction held 9 bases outside the gene matches. In DNA, the CDR3 is TGTGCCAGCAGCTCACAGGGGGCGCCGGGGACTGAAGCTTTCTTT. This translates into CASSSQGAPGTEAFF.

As regards this clone: This sample also contains other DNA sequences that code for the same CDR3. The chain combines TRBV6-5 with TRBJ2-7; D remains ambiguous. V lost 4 bases to trimming and J lost 4 bases, with 5 bases between them. Germline CDR1 and CDR2: MNHEY and SVGAGI. The CDR3 consists of 11 residues. The CDR3 here is CASSFLYEQYF. CDR3 sequence (DNA): TGTGCCAGCAGTTTCTTATACGAGCAGTACTTC.

The rearrangement links TRBV9 to TRBJ2-1; no clear D gene. Per the germline V gene, CDR1 is SGDLS and CDR2 is YYNGEE. The CDR3 covers 15 residues. Trimming pared 0 bases from V and 4 bases from J, leaving 11 bases between. CDR3 residues: CASSVVGDLYNEQFF. CDR3 in DNA: TGTGCCAGCAGCGTAGTAGGAGACCTTTACAATGAGCAGTTCTTC.

J is TRBJ2-7 and V is TRBV9, with D possibly TRBD1 on 5 matching bases. Germline CDR1 SGDLS, CDR2 YYNGEE. The V end was cut by 0 bases, the J end by 2 bases, with 9 bases between. CDR3 length equals 14 residues. The CDR3 here is CASSVDRITYEQYF. Here the CDR3 DNA reads TGTGCCAGCAGCGTAGACAGGATTACCTACGAGCAGTACTTC.

Note on this clone: The limits of the CDR3 on the DNA are not certain, so only TCRdb's listed CDR3 is given. This chain uses TRBV25-1 with TRBJ2-3; TRBD1, the table's D call, lacks a check against the DNA. The CDR3 is 13 amino acids in total, end residues counted. Germline assignment: CDR1 MGHDK and CDR2 SYGVNS. CDR3: CASRWAEGASVYF.

This clone was found once. This chain connects TRBV10-1 to TRBJ1-2; D is undetermined. This CDR3 spans 14 amino acids. Looked up from germline, CDR1 is WNHNN and CDR2 is SYGVQD (reference sequence). Between the trimmed V and J ends, which lost 2 bases and 4 bases, there was a span of 11 bases. CDR3 DNA sequence: TGCGCCAGCAGTGAGGATTTGTGGCCCTATGGCTACACCTTC. It encodes CASSEDLWPYGYTF.

V gene TRBV6-1 combines with J gene TRBJ2-5, with D uncertain. The V gene lost 2 bases and the J gene lost 5 bases, with 9 bases spanning the gap. From germline, CDR1 is MNHNS and CDR2 SASEGT. This CDR3 comprises 13 residues. The DNA for the CDR3 is TGTGCCAGCAGTGAAATAGTAGGGGAGACCCAGTACTTC. It is translated as CASSEIVGETQYF.

In this sample, this clone turned up once. The chain links TRBV18 to TRBJ2-7, with TRBD1 matching over 9 bases. Trimming took 5 bases from V and 4 from J; bases not matched to a gene: 12. The CDR3 length is 16 residues. Germline V gene sequence: CDR1 KGHSH, CDR2 LQKENI. CDR3 sequence: CASSGGQGPDLYEQYF. CDR3 coding DNA: TGTGCCAGCTCAGGCGGACAGGGGCCAGACCTTTACGAGCAGTACTTC. The whole variable domain, filled in from reference TRBV18 and TRBJ2-7, reads NAGVMQNPRHLVRRRGQEARLRCSPMKGHSHVYWYRQLPEEGLKFMVYLQKENIIDESGMPKERFSAEFPKEGPSILRIQQVVRGDSAAYFCASSGGQGPDLYEQYFGPGTRLTVT.

Concerning this clone: Different DNA sequences within this sample yield the same CDR3. The J gene is TRBJ2-1, the V gene TRBV6-5; 7 bases agree with TRBD2. Looked up from germline, CDR1 is MNHEY and CDR2 is SVGAGI. The CDR3 has 16 residues. V lost 0 bases and J lost 1; bases outside the gene matches: 3. In DNA form, the CDR3 reads TGTGCCAGCAGTTACTCACGCGGGGGATCCTACAATGAGCAGTTCTTC. This sequence encodes CASSYSRGGSYNEQFF.

The J gene is TRBJ2-1, the V gene TRBV12-5; TRBD2 aligns across 8 bases. Germline V lookup: CDR1 LGHNT, CDR2 FRNRAP. V lost 6 bases, J lost 5 bases, and 6 bases stayed unmatched. The CDR3 is 14 residues long. The DNA for the CDR3 is TGTGCTAGTGGGGCCGGGACTAGTAACAATGAGCAGTTCTTC. This gives the protein CASGAGTSNNEQFF.

The chain is built from TRBV14 and TRBJ2-1; D is undetermined. Germline V CDR1 and CDR2: SGHDN, FVKESK. V shed 3 bases and J shed 7 bases, with 10 bases lying between them. The CDR3 extends over 13 amino acids. Here the CDR3 DNA reads TGTGCCAGCAGCCACATGCCGAGGAATGAGCAGTTCTTC. It yields the protein CASSHMPRNEQFF.